Below are 16 T cell receptor beta chains sequenced from a single sample in a study of T cell repertoires in cytomegalovirus infection. TCRdb reprocessed the reads via MiXCR and lists one record per CDR3 protein. The sample has roughly 700,000 distinct CDR3 sequences; around a third are singletons. These receptors' antigens are unknown. The sample in question was cultured PBMCs, obtained from culture after CMV antigen stimulation. Every receptor here comes from a human donor in good health (CMV status not recorded). Some clones in this sample may be carry-over from other donors' samples.

V is TRBV6-2 or TRBV6-3 and J is TRBJ2-7, with D unclear. CDR3 length: 15 amino acids. From germline, CDR1 is MNHEY and CDR2 SVGEGT. The V end lost 5 bases, the J end lost 2 bases, and 16 bases lay between the germline ends. The chain's CDR3 is CASSRGTIATYEQYF. DNA for the CDR3: TGTGCCAGCAGTAGAGGAACCATTGCCACCTACGAGCAGTACTTC.

The V and J genes are TRBV18 and TRBJ1-4; D perhaps matches TRBD1 (5 bases). The V and J ends lost 3 bases and 5 bases respectively, with 13 bases between them. Germline V gives CDR1 KGHSH, CDR2 LQKENI. CDR3 length: 15 amino acids. In nucleotides, the CDR3 is TGTGCCAGCTCACCTGTCGGGACGCTAAATGAAAAACTGTTTTTT. Residues: CASSPVGTLNEKLFF.

This clonotype has more than one count but fewer than ten. V usage is TRBV2 and J usage is TRBJ1-1; 7 bases line up with TRBD1. Unmatched junction bases numbered 12, after V lost 8 bases and J lost 0 bases. Germline V lookup: CDR1 SNHLY, CDR2 FYNNEI. The CDR3 loop spans 16 amino acids. The CDR3 region has the DNA TGTGCCAGCGGGCTCGGGACAGACTTTATGAACACTGAAGCTTTCTTT. It translates to CASGLGTDFMNTEAFF.

In its sample, this clonotype was seen a few times. The chain couples TRBV7-8 to TRBJ2-1, with D uncertain. This CDR3 is 13 amino acids long. The germline V gene encodes CDR1 SGHVS and CDR2 FQNEAQ. The ends were cut back, 0 bases at V and 5 bases at J, with 5 bases in the middle. CDR3 in amino acids: CASSLASDNEQFF. The CDR3 nucleotides are TGTGCCAGCAGCTTAGCTTCTGACAATGAGCAGTTCTTC.

The chain recombines TRBV20-1 with TRBJ2-3; 10 bases agree with TRBD2. Germline V gives CDR1 DFQATT, CDR2 SNEGSKA (reference sequence). V shed 4 bases and J 8 bases; nucleotides not matched to a gene: 9. The CDR3 is made up of 14 amino acids. CDR3 residues: CSATTGQRGGTQYF. Written as DNA, the CDR3 is TGCAGTGCTACAACTGGCCAGCGGGGGGGTACGCAGTATTTT.

A few counts support this clonotype. This chain connects TRBV6-5 to TRBJ2-1, with D unclear. CDR3 length: 13 residues. Trimming removed 5 bases at V and 8 bases at J, with 13 bases between. The germline CDR1 and CDR2 sequences are MNHEY and SVGAGI. This CDR3 reads CASSRNSLHEQFF. The CDR3 DNA reads TGTGCCAGCAGTCGCAATTCCCTCCATGAGCAGTTCTTC.

The J gene is TRBJ2-3, the V gene TRBV11-3; 12 nucleotides match TRBD2. Germline V gives CDR1 SGHNT, CDR2 YENEEA. The CDR3 is 16 amino acids. The junction had 9 bases not matched to a gene; V was cut back by 5 bases and J by 6 bases. The CDR3 coding sequence is TGTGCCAGCAGCCCAGGACTAGCGGGGACTGGGGATACGCAGTATTTT. As protein: CASSPGLAGTGDTQYF.

The rearrangement links TRBV20-1 to TRBJ1-4; D is uncertain. This CDR3 comprises 13 residues. Germline V CDR1 and CDR2: DFQATT, SNEGSKA (reference sequence). Trimming shortened V by 3 bases and J by 6 bases, and 11 bases separated the two germline ends. The CDR3 protein is CSASQREHEKLFF. As DNA, the CDR3 is TGCAGTGCTAGCCAGAGGGAACATGAAAAACTGTTTTTT.

The chain couples TRBV4-3 to TRBJ1-6; 10 nucleotides agree with TRBD1. Germline V gene sequence: CDR1 LGHNA, CDR2 YSLEER. There are 19 residues in the CDR3. With 0 bases clipped from V and 0 bases from J, the junction kept 5 bases outside the gene matches. This chain's CDR3 is CASSQDPGQGDSYNSPLHF. CDR3 nucleotides: TGCGCCAGCAGCCAAGACCCAGGACAGGGGGACTCCTATAATTCACCCCTCCACTTT.

The chain joins TRBV27 to TRBJ2-3, with D perhaps TRBD1 or TRBD2 (6 bases each). The CDR3 runs 17 residues. Per the germline V gene, CDR1 is MNHEY and CDR2 is SMNVEV (reference sequence). The V end was cut by 6 bases, the J end by 1 base, with 20 bases between. CDR3 DNA sequence: TGTGCCAGCAGCCTATCGGGTTACGGGGGCCGCACAGATACGCAGTATTTT. It codes for CASSLSGYGGRTDTQYF.

The CDR3 DNA sequence: TGTGCCAGCAGCCGGGACAGGGGCGTCGAGACCCAGTACTTC. The encoded protein is CASSRDRGVETQYF. This sequence joins TRBV27 and TRBJ2-5, with 10 bases identical to TRBD1. The CDR3 has 14 residues. The germline V gene has CDR1 MNHEY and CDR2 SMNVEV (reference sequence). The V and J ends lost 6 bases and 5 bases, in that order; junction bases with no gene match: 6.

The chain couples TRBV6-2 or TRBV6-3 to TRBJ2-6; D unclear. CDR3 length equals 15 residues. The V and J ends lost 2 bases and 4 bases respectively, with 9 bases between them. Germline V gives CDR1 MNHEY, CDR2 SVGEGT. The CDR3 loop is CASSYGGSGANVLTF. CDR3 in DNA: TGTGCCAGCAGTTACGGCGGCTCCGGGGCCAACGTCCTGACTTTC.

The rearrangement uses TRBV6-2 or TRBV6-3 and TRBJ2-4; possibly TRBD1 or TRBD2 for D (5 bases each). Looked up from germline, CDR1 is MNHEY and CDR2 is SVGEGT. Trimming removed 3 bases at V and 7 bases at J, with 13 bases between. The CDR3 loop spans 14 amino acids. CDR3 residues: CASSYRDHRNIQYF. The CDR3 DNA sequence: TGTGCCAGCAGTTATAGGGACCATAGGAACATTCAGTACTTC.

This clonotype has a handful of counts. The chain is built from TRBV7-2 and TRBJ1-2; 10 nucleotides align to TRBD1. V trimming: 5 bases; J trimming: 7 bases; junction bases outside the gene matches: 10. The germline V gene has CDR1 SGHTA and CDR2 FQGNSA. The CDR3 consists of 15 residues. In DNA form, the CDR3 reads TGTGCCAGCAGCCTAGGGGGACAGGGGTTTGGTGGCTACACCTTC. This encodes CASSLGGQGFGGYTF.

The CDR3 bases are TGCAGCGTTGCAGTAAGCATGAACACTGAAGCTTTCTTT. It yields the protein CSVAVSMNTEAFF. The J gene is TRBJ1-1, the V gene TRBV29-1; D is unresolved. The CDR3 totals 13 residues. Germline assignment: CDR1 SQVTM and CDR2 ANQGSEA. V gave up 4 bases and J gave up 0 bases, with 9 bases separating them.

This clonotype was seen a handful of times. V usage is TRBV7-6 and J usage is TRBJ1-2; the D gene is possibly TRBD1 (5 bases). Germline loops: CDR1 SGHVS, CDR2 FNYEAQ. The CDR3 is made up of 15 amino acids. The V gene lost 0 bases and the J gene lost 5 bases, with 13 bases spanning the gap. CDR3 region: CASSLATGPVYGYTF. CDR3 bases: TGTGCCAGCAGCTTAGCCACAGGACCCGTTTATGGCTACACCTTC. Full variable domain (remainder filled in from reference TRBV7-6 and TRBJ1-2): GAGVSQSPRYKVTKRGQDVALRCDPISGHVSLYWYRQALGQGPEFLTYFNYEAQQDKSGLPNDRFSAERPEGSISTLTIQRTEQRDSAMYRCASSLATGPVYGYTFGSGTRLTVV.